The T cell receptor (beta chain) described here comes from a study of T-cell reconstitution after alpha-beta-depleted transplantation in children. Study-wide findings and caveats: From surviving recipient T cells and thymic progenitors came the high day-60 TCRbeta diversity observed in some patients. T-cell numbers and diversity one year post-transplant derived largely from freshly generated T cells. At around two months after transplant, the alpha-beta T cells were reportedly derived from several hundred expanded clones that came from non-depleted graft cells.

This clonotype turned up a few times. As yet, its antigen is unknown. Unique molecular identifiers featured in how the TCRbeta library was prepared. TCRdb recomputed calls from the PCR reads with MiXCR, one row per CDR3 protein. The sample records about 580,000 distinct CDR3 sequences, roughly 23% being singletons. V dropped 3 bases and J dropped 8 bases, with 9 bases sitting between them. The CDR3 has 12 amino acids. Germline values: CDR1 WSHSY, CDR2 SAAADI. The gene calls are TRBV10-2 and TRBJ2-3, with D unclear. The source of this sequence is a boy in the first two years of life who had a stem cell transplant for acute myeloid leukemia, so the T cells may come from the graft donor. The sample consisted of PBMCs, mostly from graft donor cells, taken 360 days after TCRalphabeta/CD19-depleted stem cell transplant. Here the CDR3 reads CASSEYVGTQYF. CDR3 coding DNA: TGCGCCAGCAGTGAATATGTAGGTACGCAGTATTTT.